Presented here are 16 T cell receptor beta chains from one specimen sequenced in a study of blood T cell repertoires in COVID-19. The repertoire was sequenced with immunoSEQ multiplex PCR; TCRdb's copy has only in-frame clones and lacks some. This table has approximately 61,000 clones, more than 60% appearing once. Sequenced sample: peripheral blood. The source is a woman between 65 and 79 years old with acute or convalescent COVID-19.

The chain joins TRBV2 to TRBJ1-2; D might be TRBD1 (5 bases). The germline gives CDR1 SNHLY, CDR2 FYNNEI. V was pared by 6 bases and J by 4 bases, with 12 bases between. The CDR3 covers 13 residues. The CDR3 spells CASRVDSLYGYTF. In DNA, the CDR3 is TGTGCCAGCAGGGTTGACAGCCTCTATGGCTACACCTTC.

This rearrangement joins TRBV27 to TRBJ1-2, with a tentative D call TRBD1 (5 bases). Germline V gene sequence: CDR1 MNHEY, CDR2 SMNVEV (reference sequence). The CDR3 has 15 amino acids. The V gene lost 6 bases and the J gene lost 8 bases, with 22 bases spanning the gap. Written as DNA, the CDR3 is TGTGCCAGCAGGTACCCCCCCCCAGGGTACAAGGGCTACACCTTC. This gives the protein CASRYPPPGYKGYTF.

J is TRBJ2-5 and V is TRBV3-1 (or the pseudogene TRBV3-2), with D perhaps matching TRBD2 (5 bases). Germline-derived CDR1 and CDR2 are LGHDT and YNNKEL (reference sequence). Trimming shortened V by 2 bases and J by 7 bases, and 17 bases separated the two germline ends. The CDR3 consists of 15 residues. As DNA, the CDR3 is TGTGCCAGCAGCCAACCTGCGGGCGGTTTCGGGACCCAGTACTTC. It yields the protein CASSQPAGGFGTQYF.

This sequence joins TRBV7-8 and TRBJ2-2; no reliable D call. CDR3 length equals 15 residues. Germline CDR1 and CDR2: SGHVS and FQNEAQ. V was pared by 0 bases and J by 1 base, with 6 bases between. The CDR3 region is CASSLAPGNTGELFF. In DNA, the CDR3 is TGTGCCAGCAGCTTAGCGCCAGGGAACACCGGGGAGCTGTTTTTT.

The chain links TRBV9 to TRBJ2-5; 11 bases fit TRBD1. J gave up 4 bases and V 1 base, and 6 bases lay outside the gene matches. The CDR3 is made up of 16 amino acids. Germline CDR1 reads SGDLS; CDR2 reads YYNGEE. CDR3 amino acids: CASSVSGTGGLETQYF. The CDR3 DNA reads as TGTGCCAGCAGCGTATCCGGGACAGGGGGTTTAGAGACCCAGTACTTC.

The chain joins TRBV15 to TRBJ1-2; a weak D match, TRBD1 (6 bases). This CDR3 has 16 residues. Trimming pared 0 bases from V and 3 bases from J, leaving 14 bases between. Germline CDR1 and CDR2: LNHNV and YYDKDF (reference sequence). Here the CDR3 reads CATSRDEGVRHYGYTF. Here the CDR3 DNA reads TGTGCCACCAGCAGAGATGAGGGGGTTCGACACTATGGCTACACCTTC.

This sequence joins TRBV5-1 and TRBJ2-1, with D perhaps TRBD2 (6 bases). The CDR3 is 13 residues long. Germline V gene data show CDR1 as SGHRS and CDR2 as YFSETQ. The V gene lost 6 bases and the J gene lost 8 bases, with 15 bases spanning the gap. As DNA, the CDR3 is TGCGCCAGCACCTCCCGGGGACTGCATGAGCAGTTCTTC. It codes for CASTSRGLHEQFF.

The chain combines TRBV10-1 with TRBJ2-5; TRBD2 matches 7 bases. V was pared by 5 bases and J by 3 bases, with 9 bases of the junction left unmatched. Germline V gene lookup returns CDR1 WNHNN and CDR2 SYGVQD (reference sequence). This CDR3 contains 15 residues. CDR3 in DNA: TGCGCCAGCAGTCCCAGGGCCGGGACTAAAGAGACCCAGTACTTC. This codes for CASSPRAGTKETQYF.

The chain is built from TRBV27 and TRBJ1-3, with a weak D call TRBD1 (5 bases). The CDR3 spans 16 residues. Per germline, CDR1 MNHEY and CDR2 SMNVEV (reference sequence). Trimming shortened V by 5 bases and J by 0 bases, and 14 bases separated the two germline ends. CDR3: CASSTRDSGSGNTIYF. In nucleotides, the CDR3 is TGTGCCAGCAGTACCCGGGACTCCGGCTCTGGAAACACCATATATTTT.

CDR3 loop: CASSRGLGWDTEAFF. DNA for the CDR3: TGTGCCAGCAGTAGGGGACTGGGATGGGACACTGAAGCTTTCTTT. The chain joins TRBV28 to TRBJ1-1, with a possible D match to TRBD1 (5 bases). CDR3 size: 15 residues. The V end was cut by 5 bases, the J end by 3 bases, with 16 bases between. Germline CDR1 MDHEN, CDR2 SYDVKM.

J is TRBJ2-3 and V is TRBV7-2; TRBD2 matches 9 bases. The CDR3 totals 12 residues. Germline V lookup: CDR1 SGHTA, CDR2 FQGNSA. The V and J ends lost 5 bases and 12 bases, in that order; junction bases with no gene match: 6. The CDR3 DNA reads as TGTGCCAGCAGCCGCCTAGCGGGGCTACAGTATTTT. Its protein product is CASSRLAGLQYF.

The rearrangement joins TRBV4-1 to TRBJ1-2, with 9 bases fitting TRBD1. Per germline, CDR1 MGHRA and CDR2 YSYEKL. This CDR3 region has 15 residues. V dropped 4 bases and J dropped 6; count of bases not matched to a gene: 9. The CDR3 loop is CASSLRQGGRNGYTF. The CDR3 coding sequence is TGCGCCAGCAGCCTACGACAGGGGGGCAGAAATGGCTACACCTTC.

The chain joins TRBV25-1 to TRBJ1-1; D perhaps matches TRBD1 (6 bases). Trimming pared 3 bases from V and 7 bases from J, leaving 6 bases between. This CDR3 spans 11 amino acids. The germline gives CDR1 MGHDK, CDR2 SYGVNS. The CDR3 spells CASSEGHEAFF. The CDR3, as DNA: TGTGCCAGCAGTGAGGGACATGAAGCTTTCTTT. The whole variable domain, remainder taken from reference TRBV25-1 and TRBJ1-1, is EADIYQTPRYLVIGTGKKITLECSQTMGHDKMYWYQQDPGMELHLIHYSYGVNSTEKGDLSSESTVSRIRTEHFPLTLESARPSHTSQYLCASSEGHEAFFGQGTRLTVV.

The V call is TRBV21-1, the J call TRBJ2-3; TRBD2 is the table's D call and was not checked against the DNA. TRBV21-1 counts as a pseudogene. This CDR3 is built from 17 residues. The CDR3 DNA reads as TGTGCCAGCAGCACCCTCGGGCCTAGCGGGGGGAAGGATACGCAGTATTTT. This translates into CASSTLGPSGGKDTQYF.

The V and J genes are TRBV28 and TRBJ1-2, with D unclear. Germline assignment: CDR1 MDHEN and CDR2 SYDVKM. The CDR3 is 11 amino acids. Trimming shortened V by 8 bases and J by 8 bases, and 12 bases separated the two germline ends. The CDR3 spells CASSSGNGYTF. For the CDR3, the DNA is TGTGCCAGCTCGTCGGGGAACGGCTACACCTTC.

This rearrangement joins TRBV5-1 to TRBJ2-7; D unresolved. CDR3 size: 14 residues. Trimming shortened V by 4 bases and J by 2 bases, and 13 bases separated the two germline ends. Looked up from germline, CDR1 is SGHRS and CDR2 is YFSETQ. The CDR3: CASSPRGPPYEQYF. The CDR3 nucleotides are TGCGCCAGCAGCCCCCGCGGTCCACCCTACGAGCAGTACTTC. The variable domain in full, completed from reference TRBV5-1 and TRBJ2-7, reads KAGVTQTPRYLIKTRGQQVTLSCSPISGHRSVSWYQQTPGQGLQFLFEYFSETQRNKGNFPGRFSGRQFSNSRSEMNVSTLELGDSALYLCASSPRGPPYEQYFGPGTRLTVT.